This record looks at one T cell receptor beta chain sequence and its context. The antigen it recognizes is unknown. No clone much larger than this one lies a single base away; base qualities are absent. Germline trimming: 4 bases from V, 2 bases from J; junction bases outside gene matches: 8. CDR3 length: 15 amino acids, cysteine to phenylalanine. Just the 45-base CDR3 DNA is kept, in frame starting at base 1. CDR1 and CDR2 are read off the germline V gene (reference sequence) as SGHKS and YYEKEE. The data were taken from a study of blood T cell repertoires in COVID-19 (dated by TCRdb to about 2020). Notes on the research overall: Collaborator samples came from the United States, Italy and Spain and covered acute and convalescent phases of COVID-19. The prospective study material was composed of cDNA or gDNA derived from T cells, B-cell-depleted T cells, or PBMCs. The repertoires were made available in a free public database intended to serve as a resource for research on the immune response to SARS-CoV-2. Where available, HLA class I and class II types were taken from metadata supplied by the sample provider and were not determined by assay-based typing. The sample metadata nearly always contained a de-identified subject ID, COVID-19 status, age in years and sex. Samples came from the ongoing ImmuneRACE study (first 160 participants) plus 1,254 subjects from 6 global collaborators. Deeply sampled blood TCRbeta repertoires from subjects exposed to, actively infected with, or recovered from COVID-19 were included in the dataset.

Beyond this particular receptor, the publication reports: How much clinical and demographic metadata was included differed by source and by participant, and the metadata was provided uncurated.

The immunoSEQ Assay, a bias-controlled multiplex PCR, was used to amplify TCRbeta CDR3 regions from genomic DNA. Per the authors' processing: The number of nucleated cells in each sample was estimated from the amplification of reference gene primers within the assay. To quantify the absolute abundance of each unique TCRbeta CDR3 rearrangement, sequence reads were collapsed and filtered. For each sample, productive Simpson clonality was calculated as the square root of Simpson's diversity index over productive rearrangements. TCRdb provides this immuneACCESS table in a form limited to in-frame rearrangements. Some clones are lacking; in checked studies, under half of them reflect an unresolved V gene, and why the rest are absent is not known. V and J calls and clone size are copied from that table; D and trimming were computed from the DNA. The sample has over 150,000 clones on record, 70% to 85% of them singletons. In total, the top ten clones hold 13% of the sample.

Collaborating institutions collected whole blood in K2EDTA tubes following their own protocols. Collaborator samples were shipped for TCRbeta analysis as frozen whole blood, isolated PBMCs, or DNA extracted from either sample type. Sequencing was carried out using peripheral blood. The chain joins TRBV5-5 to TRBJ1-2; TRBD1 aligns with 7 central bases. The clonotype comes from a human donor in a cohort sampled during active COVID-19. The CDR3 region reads CASSLGTVQNYGYTF. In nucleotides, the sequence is TGTGCCAGCAGCCTTGGGACAGTACAAAACTATGGCTACACCTTC.